These 3 T cell receptor beta chains came from one sample sequenced in a study of T cells after yellow fever vaccination. One entry per CDR3 protein results from TCRdb running MiXCR on the 5' RACE reads. The table records about 320,000 distinct CDR3 sequences, 3.5% to 4.5% of them present only once. The source was PBMCs, collected 15 days after the yellow fever booster vaccination. The source is a man between 18 and 29 years old who received the YFV17D yellow fever vaccine.

The chain uses TRBV5-1 and TRBJ2-2; weak D call: TRBD2 (5 bases). The CDR3 contains 14 residues. The ends were cut back, 4 bases at V and 0 bases at J, with 7 bases in the middle. Per germline, CDR1 SGHRS and CDR2 YFSETQ. CDR3 region: CASSEGTNTGELFF. The CDR3, as DNA: TGCGCCAGCAGCGAGGGTACGAACACCGGGGAGCTGTTTTTT.

This clonotype was seen more than once but under ten times. The J gene is TRBJ1-3, the V gene TRBV19; D unclear. The germline V gene encodes CDR1 LNHDA and CDR2 SQIVND (reference sequence). This CDR3 has 15 amino acids. V dropped 5 bases and J dropped 3 bases, with 14 bases sitting between them. For the CDR3, the DNA is TGTGCCAGTAGTCCGGGATCCGTGGATGGAAACACCATATATTTT. This encodes CASSPGSVDGNTIYF.

This clonotype was found many times. The J gene is TRBJ1-3, the V gene TRBV3-1; D gene uncertain. The germline V gene has CDR1 LGHDT and CDR2 YNNKEL (reference sequence). The CDR3 runs to 11 residues. The V end lost 1 base, the J end lost 5 bases, and 0 bases lay between the germline ends. The CDR3 DNA is TGTGCCAGCAGCCAAGGAAACACCATATATTTT. Translated: CASSQGNTIYF.